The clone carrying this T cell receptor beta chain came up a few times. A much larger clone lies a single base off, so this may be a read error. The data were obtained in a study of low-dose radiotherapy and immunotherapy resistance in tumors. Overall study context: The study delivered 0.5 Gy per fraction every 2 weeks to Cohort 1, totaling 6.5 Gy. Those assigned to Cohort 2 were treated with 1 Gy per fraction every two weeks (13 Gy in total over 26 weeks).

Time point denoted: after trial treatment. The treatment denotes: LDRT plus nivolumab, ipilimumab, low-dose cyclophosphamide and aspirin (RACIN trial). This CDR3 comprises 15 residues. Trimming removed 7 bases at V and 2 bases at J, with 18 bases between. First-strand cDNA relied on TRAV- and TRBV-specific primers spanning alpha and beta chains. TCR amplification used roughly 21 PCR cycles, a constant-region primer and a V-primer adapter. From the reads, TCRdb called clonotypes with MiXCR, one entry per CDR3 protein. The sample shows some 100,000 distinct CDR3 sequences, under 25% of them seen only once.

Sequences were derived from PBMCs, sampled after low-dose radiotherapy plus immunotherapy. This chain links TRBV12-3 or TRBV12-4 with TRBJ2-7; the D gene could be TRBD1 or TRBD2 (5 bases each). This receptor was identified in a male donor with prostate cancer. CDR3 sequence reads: CASNPRGAGTYEQYF. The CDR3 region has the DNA TGTGCCAGCAACCCCCGAGGGGCAGGGACCTACGAGCAGTACTTC.